This TCR beta chain was observed in a study of OX40 agonist ivuxolimab in advanced cancers. About the study: From roughly 20 to 85 years was the age range, with a mean of around 60 years, and around 84% were male.

For this clone: Its antigen remains unidentified.

General study points: The antigens recognized by the expanded peripheral T cells, that is their antigen specificity, were not determined.

Profiling relied on immunoSEQ multiplex PCR, and the TCRdb table lists in-frame clones only, not all of them. There are tens of thousands of clones in the sample; approximately 91% occur only once, and 58% lies in the top ten. The CDR3 is 15 amino acids. Germline CDR1 SGHNT, CDR2 YENEEA. Trimming removed 1 base at V and 2 bases at J, with 9 bases between. The TCR originated in an adult with an advanced solid tumor such as melanoma, head and neck, liver or kidney cancer. The chain links TRBV11-3 to TRBJ2-1; a weak D match, TRBD1 (6 bases). Specimen: CD4+ or CD8+ T cells sorted from blood, collected in a trial of the OX40 agonist ivuxolimab. The CDR3 DNA reads as TGTGCCAGCAGCTTAGTGGGGGCTCCCTACAATGAGCAGTTCTTC. Translating gives CASSLVGAPYNEQFF. Filled out from reference TRBV11-3 and TRBJ2-1, the complete variable domain reads EAGVVQSPRYKIIEKKQPVAFWCNPISGHNTLYWYLQNLGQGPELLIRYENEEAVDDSQLPKDRFSAERLKGVDSTLKIQPAELGDSAVYLCASSLVGAPYNEQFFGPGTRLTVL.